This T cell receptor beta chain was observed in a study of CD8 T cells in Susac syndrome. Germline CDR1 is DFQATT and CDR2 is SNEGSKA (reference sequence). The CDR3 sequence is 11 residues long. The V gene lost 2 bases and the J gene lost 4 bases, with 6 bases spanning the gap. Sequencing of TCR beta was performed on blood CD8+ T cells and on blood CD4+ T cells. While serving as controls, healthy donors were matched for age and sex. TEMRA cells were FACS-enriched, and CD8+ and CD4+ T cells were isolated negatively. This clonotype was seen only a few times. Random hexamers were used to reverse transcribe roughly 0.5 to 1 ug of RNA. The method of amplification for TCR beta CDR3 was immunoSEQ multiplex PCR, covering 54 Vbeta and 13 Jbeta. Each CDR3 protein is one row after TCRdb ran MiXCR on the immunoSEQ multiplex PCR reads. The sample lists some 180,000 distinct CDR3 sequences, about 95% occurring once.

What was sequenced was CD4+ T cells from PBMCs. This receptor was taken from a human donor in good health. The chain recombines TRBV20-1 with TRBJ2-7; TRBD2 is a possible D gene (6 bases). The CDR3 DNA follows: TGCAGTGCTAGACGGGAGTACGAGCAGTACTTC. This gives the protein CSARREYEQYF.